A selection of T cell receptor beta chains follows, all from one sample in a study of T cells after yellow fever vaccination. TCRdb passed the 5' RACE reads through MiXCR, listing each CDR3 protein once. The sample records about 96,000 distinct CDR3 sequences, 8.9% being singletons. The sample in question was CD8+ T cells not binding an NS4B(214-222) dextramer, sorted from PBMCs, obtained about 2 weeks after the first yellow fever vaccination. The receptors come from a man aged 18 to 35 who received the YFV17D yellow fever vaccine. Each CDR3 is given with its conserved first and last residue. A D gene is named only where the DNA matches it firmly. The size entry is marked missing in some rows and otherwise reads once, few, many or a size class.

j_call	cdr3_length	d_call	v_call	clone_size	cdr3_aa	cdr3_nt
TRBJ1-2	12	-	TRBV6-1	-	CASKDEWKGYTF	TGTGCCAGCAAGGACGAGTGGAAGGGCTACACCTTC
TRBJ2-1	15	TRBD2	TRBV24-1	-	CATSDMGGSYNEQFF	TGTGCCACCAGTGATATGGGGGGGTCCTACAATGAGCAGTTCTTC
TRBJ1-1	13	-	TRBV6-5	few	CASSYNAQGRAFF	TGTGCCAGCAGTTACAATGCTCAGGGGCGGGCTTTCTTT
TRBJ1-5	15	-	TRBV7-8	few	CASSLGGVSNQPQHF	TGTGCCAGCAGCTTAGGCGGTGTTAGCAATCAGCCCCAGCATTTT
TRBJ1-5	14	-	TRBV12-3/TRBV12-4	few	CASSWFVSNQPQHF	TGTGCCAGCAGTTGGTTTGTTAGCAATCAGCCCCAGCATTTT
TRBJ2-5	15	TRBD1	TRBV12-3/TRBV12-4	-	CASSLPGQGAETQYF	TGTGCCAGCAGCCTCCCGGGACAGGGGGCAGAGACCCAGTACTTC
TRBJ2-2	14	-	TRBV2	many	CASSDDSNTGELFF	TGTGCCAGCAGTGATGACAGCAACACCGGGGAGCTGTTTTTT
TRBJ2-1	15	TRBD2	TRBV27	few	CASSLSLAGGSEQFF	TGTGCCAGCAGTCTCTCACTAGCGGGGGGAAGTGAGCAGTTCTTC
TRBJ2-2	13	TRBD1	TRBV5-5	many	CASRNHRGWELFF	TGTGCCAGCAGAAACCACAGGGGTTGGGAGCTGTTTTTT
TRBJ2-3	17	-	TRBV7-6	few	CASSFPPLAQSTDTQYF	TGTGCCAGCAGCTTCCCCCCCCTCGCGCAATCGACAGATACGCAGTATTTT
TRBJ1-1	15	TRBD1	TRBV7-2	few	CASSSTGGSNTEAFF	TGTGCCAGCAGCTCGACAGGGGGATCGAACACTGAAGCTTTCTTT
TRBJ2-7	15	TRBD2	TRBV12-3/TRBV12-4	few	CASSHLRLAGHEQYF	TGTGCCAGCAGCCACCTCCGACTAGCGGGACACGAGCAGTACTTC
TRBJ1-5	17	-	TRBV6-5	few	CASSYSSTGYSNQPQHF	TGTGCCAGCAGTTACTCGAGCACGGGATATAGCAATCAGCCCCAGCATTTT
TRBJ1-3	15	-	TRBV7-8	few	CASSARDNPGNTIYF	TGTGCCAGCAGCGCCCGGGACAACCCTGGAAACACCATATATTTT
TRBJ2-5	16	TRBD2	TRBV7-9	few	CASSTPTSGGQETQYF	TGTGCCAGCAGCACCCCGACTAGCGGGGGGCAAGAGACCCAGTACTTC
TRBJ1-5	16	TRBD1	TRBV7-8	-	CASSQLQGYSNQPQHF	TGTGCCAGCAGCCAACTACAGGGGTATAGCAATCAGCCCCAGCATTTT
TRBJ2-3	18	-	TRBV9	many	CASSPRRGAAYFTDTQYF	TGTGCCAGCAGCCCACGGAGGGGGGCAGCGTACTTCACAGATACGCAGTATTTT
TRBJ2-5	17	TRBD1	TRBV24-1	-	CATSDTTGTGVEETQYF	TGTGCCACCAGTGATACAACCGGGACAGGGGTTGAGGAGACCCAGTACTTC
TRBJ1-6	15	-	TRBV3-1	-	CASSPGPTGNSPLHF	TGTGCCAGCAGCCCGGGGCCGACAGGAAACTCACCCCTCCACTTT
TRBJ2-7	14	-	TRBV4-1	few	CASSPTGMSYEQYF	TGCGCCAGCTCCCCGACAGGTATGTCCTACGAGCAGTACTTC
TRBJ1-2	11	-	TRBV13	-	CASSLAGMNAF	TGTGCCAGCAGCTTAGCGGGTATGAACGCCTTC
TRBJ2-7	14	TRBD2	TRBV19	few	CASSIGSGAFEQYF	TGTGCCAGTAGTATAGGTAGCGGGGCCTTCGAGCAGTACTTC
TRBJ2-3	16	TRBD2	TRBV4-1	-	CASSQLAGSSTDTQYF	TGCGCCAGCAGCCAACTAGCGGGGAGCAGCACAGATACGCAGTATTTT
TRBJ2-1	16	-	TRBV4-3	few	CASSQDLSPPTNEQFF	TGCGCCAGCAGCCAAGATTTATCCCCACCCACCAATGAGCAGTTCTTC
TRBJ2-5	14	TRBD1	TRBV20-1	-	CSARGGQGLETQYF	TGCAGTGCTAGAGGGGGACAGGGACTAGAGACCCAGTACTTC
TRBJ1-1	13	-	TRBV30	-	CAWGVWAATEAFF	TGTGCCTGGGGTGTATGGGCAGCCACTGAAGCTTTCTTT
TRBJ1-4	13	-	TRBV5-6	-	CASSLGGYEKLFF	TGTGCCAGCAGCTTGGGGGGGTATGAAAAACTGTTTTTT
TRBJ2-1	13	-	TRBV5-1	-	CASSTDPFNEQFF	TGCGCCAGCAGCACGGACCCTTTCAATGAGCAGTTCTTC
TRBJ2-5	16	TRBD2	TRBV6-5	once	CASSYLLASGQETQYF	TGTGCCAGCAGTTACTTACTAGCGTCTGGCCAAGAGACCCAGTACTTC
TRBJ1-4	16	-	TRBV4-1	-	CASSQGSRNPNEKLFF	TGCGCCAGCAGCCAAGGGTCCCGGAATCCTAATGAAAAACTGTTTTTT
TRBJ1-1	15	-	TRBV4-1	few	CASSLAGTLNTEAFF	TGCGCCAGCAGCTTGGCAGGGACTTTGAACACTGAAGCTTTCTTT
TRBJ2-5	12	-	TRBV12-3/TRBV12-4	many	CASSLYQETQYF	TGTGCCAGCAGTCTGTACCAAGAGACCCAGTACTTC
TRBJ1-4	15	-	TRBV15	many	CATSREGGLNEKLFF	TGTGCCACCAGCAGAGAGGGCGGACTGAATGAAAAACTGTTTTTT
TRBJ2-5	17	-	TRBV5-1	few	CASSLAVRQKNQETQYF	TGCGCCAGCAGCTTGGCCGTCCGACAGAAAAACCAAGAGACCCAGTACTTC
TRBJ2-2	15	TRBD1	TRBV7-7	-	CASSLALTGSGELFF	TGTGCTAGCAGCTTAGCGCTGACAGGGTCCGGGGAGCTGTTTTTT
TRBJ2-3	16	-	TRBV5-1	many	CASGEDGGFGGRAQYF	TGCGCCAGCGGAGAGGACGGAGGCTTTGGGGGAAGAGCGCAGTATTTT
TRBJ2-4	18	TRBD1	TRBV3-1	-	CASSQQNGQGSAKNIQYF	TGTGCCAGCAGCCAACAGAACGGACAGGGGTCAGCCAAAAACATTCAGTACTTC
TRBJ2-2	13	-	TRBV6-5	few	CASSYDRTAELFF	TGTGCCAGCAGTTACGATAGGACGGCGGAGCTGTTTTTT
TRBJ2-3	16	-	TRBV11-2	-	CASSSVVDRTTDTQYF	TGTGCCAGCAGCTCCGTGGTTGACAGGACCACAGATACGCAGTATTTT
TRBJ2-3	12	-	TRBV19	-	CASSIATDTQYF	TGTGCCAGTAGTATAGCGACAGATACGCAGTATTTT